The TCR beta chain under discussion was sequenced for a study of graft-versus-host responses after intestinal transplantation. Method: immunoSEQ multiplex PCR; TCRdb's copy keeps in-frame clones and lacks some. The table lists 9,900 or so clones, about 30% of them singletons, with 6% to 6.5% in the top ten. Germline V lookup: CDR1 SGHNT, CDR2 YYREEE (reference sequence). The CDR3 spans 15 residues. After removal of 4 bases from V and 8 bases from J, the junction contained 7 bases not matched to a gene. Labeling with CFSE marked around 200,000 responder cells, which were plated with around 200,000 irradiated, violet-dye-labeled stimulator cells. This clone has just a few counts.

Sequencing was performed on alloreactive CD8+ T cells from a mixed lymphocyte reaction culture, taken before intestinal transplant. Subset indicated: CFSE-low proliferating T cells sorted from roughly 6-day pre-transplant mixed lymphocyte reaction (GvH or HvG direction). The rearrangement joins TRBV5-4 to TRBJ1-4; 11 nucleotides agree with TRBD1. This sequence originates from a human patient who received an intestinal transplant. CDR3 sequence reads: CASSGSGTGGEKLFF. The DNA for the CDR3 is TGTGCCAGCAGCGGCTCCGGGACAGGGGGGGAAAAACTGTTTTTT.